This T cell receptor beta chain stems from a study of T-cell reconstitution after alpha-beta-depleted transplantation in children. CDR1 is MNHEY, CDR2 SVGAGI, per germline. Trimming shortened V by 2 bases and J by 5 bases, and 16 bases separated the two germline ends. There are 15 residues in the CDR3. Of note for this clonotype: Antigen specificity is unknown.

A library of TCRbeta sequences, prepared with unique molecular identifiers, was generated. MiXCR, run by TCRdb on the PCR reads, gives a single entry per CDR3 protein. There are approximately 980,000 distinct CDR3 sequences in the sample; roughly 29% occur only once, and 28% lies in the top ten. Findings of the study overall: Expanded graft clones, several hundred of them, were reportedly the source of alpha-beta T cells about two months after transplant.

This chain joins TRBV6-5 and TRBJ2-7, with D possibly TRBD1 on 6 matching bases. The source material was PBMCs, mostly from graft donor cells, sampled 360 days after TCRalphabeta/CD19-depleted stem cell transplant. The TCR comes from a boy under three years old who had a stem cell transplant for SCID, so the T cells may come from the graft donor. The CDR3 DNA is TGTGCCAGCAGTTACAGGGGGACACGACCGGACGAGCAGTACTTC. Its translation is CASSYRGTRPDEQYF.